Listed here are 23 T cell receptor beta chains from one sample, sequenced in a study of early T cells in non-severe SARS-CoV-2 infection. TCRdb re-derived calls from the 5' RACE reads in MiXCR, one entry per CDR3 protein. The top ten hold approximately 5.7% of the sample, which has more than 75,000 distinct CDR3 sequences, about 12% seen once. Sequencing was carried out using whole blood. All receptors come from an adult who was a healthcare worker with PCR-confirmed SARS-CoV-2 infection or an uninfected control (not recorded which).

The table lists this clonotype with many counts. This rearrangement joins TRBV5-1 to TRBJ1-1; D unresolved. Germline CDR1 and CDR2: SGHRS and YFSETQ. Trimming pared 3 bases from V and 3 bases from J, leaving 9 bases between. The CDR3 contains 13 residues. The CDR3 sequence is CASSSGVDTEAFF. The CDR3 nucleotides read TGCGCCAGCAGCTCGGGAGTGGACACTGAAGCTTTCTTT.

Many counts were recorded for this clonotype. The J gene is TRBJ1-4, the V gene TRBV20-1, with D tentatively TRBD1 (5 bases). The CDR3 has 12 amino acids. CDR1 DFQATT and CDR2 SNEGSKA come from the germline V gene (reference sequence). Trimming removed 5 bases at V and 8 bases at J, with 12 bases between. The CDR3 loop is CSALGVEEKLFF. CDR3 DNA sequence: TGCAGTGCTTTAGGGGTAGAGGAAAAACTGTTTTTT.

The V gene is TRBV20-1, the J gene TRBJ1-1; D gene uncertain. V gave up 6 bases and J gave up 3 bases, with 8 bases separating them. CDR3 length: 11 amino acids. Looked up from germline, CDR1 is DFQATT and CDR2 is SNEGSKA (reference sequence). CDR3 loop: CSAHEDTEAFF. In DNA, the CDR3 is TGCAGTGCCCACGAGGACACTGAAGCTTTCTTT.

This clonotype appeared a few times. This chain joins TRBV6-4 and TRBJ2-3; D is perhaps TRBD1 (6 bases). The CDR3 is 15 residues long. The germline V gene encodes CDR1 MRHNA and CDR2 SNTAGT. V lost 0 bases and J 0 bases, leaving 7 bases between the germline ends. CDR3 bases: TGTGCCAGCAGTGACTCAACAGGGAGCACAGATACGCAGTATTTT. This codes for CASSDSTGSTDTQYF.

This clonotype was seen a handful of times. This chain links TRBV12-3 or TRBV12-4 with TRBJ1-1; no reliable D call. The CDR3 is 14 amino acids. V shed 6 bases and J shed 2 bases, with 13 bases lying between them. The CDR3, as DNA: TGTGCCAGCAGCGCCCTCCGGGCCAACACTGAAGCTTTCTTT. Protein sequence: CASSALRANTEAFF.

The rearrangement uses TRBV5-1 and TRBJ2-1, with 9 bases fitting TRBD1. CDR1 is SGHRS, CDR2 YFSETQ, per germline. CDR3 length: 14 residues. Trimming removed 1 base from V and 6 bases from J; junction bases left unmatched: 2. CDR3 residues: CASSLTGGSNEQFF. The CDR3 nucleotides read TGCGCCAGCAGCTTGACAGGGGGCTCCAATGAGCAGTTCTTC. Full variable domain (missing parts from reference TRBV5-1 and TRBJ2-1): KAGVTQTPRYLIKTRGQQVTLSCSPISGHRSVSWYQQTPGQGLQFLFEYFSETQRNKGNFPGRFSGRQFSNSRSEMNVSTLELGDSALYLCASSLTGGSNEQFFGPGTRLTVL.

This clonotype was counted many times. The chain's CDR3 is CASSDSGSREQFF. The CDR3 DNA reads TGTGCCAGCAGTGATAGCGGGAGCCGTGAGCAGTTCTTC. The chain has TRBV2 and TRBJ2-1; 9 nucleotides line up with TRBD2. Germline lookup yields CDR1 SNHLY and CDR2 FYNNEI. Trimming took 3 bases from V and 9 from J; bases not matched to a gene: 3. The CDR3 runs to 13 residues.

This clonotype has only a few counts. This chain connects TRBV5-1 to TRBJ1-4, with 7 bases lining up with TRBD1. The CDR3 is made up of 17 amino acids. V was clipped by 0 bases and J by 0 bases; unmatched bases: 5. Germline lookup yields CDR1 SGHRS and CDR2 YFSETQ. This CDR3 reads CASSLGQGEATNEKLFF. CDR3 sequence (DNA): TGCGCCAGCAGCTTGGGCCAGGGGGAGGCAACTAATGAAAAACTGTTTTTT.

The chain carries TRBV20-1 and TRBJ2-5; 8 bases line up with TRBD2. This CDR3 has 15 amino acids. V lost 0 bases, J lost 4 bases, and 7 bases stayed unmatched. The germline V gene has CDR1 DFQATT and CDR2 SNEGSKA (reference sequence). CDR3 sequence reads: CSARDYRGGRETQYF. Written as DNA, the CDR3 is TGCAGTGCTAGAGATTACCGGGGGGGGAGAGAGACCCAGTACTTC.

The genes are TRBV3-1 and TRBJ1-6; no clear D. The CDR3 loop spans 18 amino acids. V was clipped by 4 bases and J by 8 bases, with 24 bases between them. The germline CDR1 and CDR2 sequences are LGHDT and YNNKEL (reference sequence). The CDR3 protein is CASSPLNPTRDPHSPLHF. CDR3 nucleotides: TGTGCCAGCAGCCCCCTTAATCCGACCCGAGACCCCCATTCACCCCTCCACTTT.

The rearrangement uses TRBV2 and TRBJ2-7, with 8 bases identical to TRBD1. The length of the CDR3 is 13 residues. CDR1 SNHLY and CDR2 FYNNEI come from the germline V gene. Losses at the gene ends were 4 bases for V and 5 bases for J; bases not matched to a gene: 4. The chain's CDR3 is CASSAGQVDEQYF. DNA for the CDR3: TGTGCCAGCAGTGCGGGACAGGTCGACGAGCAGTACTTC.

The CDR3 reads CASSYSLGFYTGELFF. CDR3 nucleotides: TGTGCCAGCAGCTACTCATTGGGGTTCTACACCGGGGAGCTGTTTTTT. The V gene is TRBV7-9, the J gene TRBJ2-2, with D hard to call. V was pared by 4 bases and J by 3 bases, with 15 bases between. The germline V gene encodes CDR1 SEHNR and CDR2 FQNEAQ (reference sequence). The length of the CDR3 is 16 residues.

The chain has TRBV20-1 and TRBJ2-1; TRBD2 aligns across 12 bases. Per the germline V gene, CDR1 is DFQATT and CDR2 is SNEGSKA (reference sequence). The CDR3 extends over 14 amino acids. V was clipped by 3 bases and J by 8 bases; unmatched bases: 5. The CDR3 here is CSARTSGRRYEQFF. CDR3 DNA: TGCAGTGCTAGGACTAGCGGGAGAAGGTATGAGCAGTTCTTC.

This clonotype was counted between two and nine times. The chain recombines TRBV7-3 with TRBJ2-3; D is ambiguous. This CDR3 region has 13 residues. CDR1 SGHTA and CDR2 FQGTGA come from the germline V gene. V lost 3 bases to trimming and J lost 2 bases, with 6 bases between them. The DNA for the CDR3 is TGTGCCAGCAGCTTGTCGCCCACAGATACGCAGTATTTT. Protein sequence: CASSLSPTDTQYF.

The CDR3: CSVLTGASYEQYF. The CDR3 coding sequence is TGCAGCGTGCTTACAGGGGCGTCCTACGAGCAGTACTTC. The V gene is TRBV29-1, the J gene TRBJ2-7; 7 bases are a match to TRBD1. The V and J ends lost 6 bases and 1 base, in that order; junction bases with no gene match: 6. This CDR3 has 13 residues. The V gene's germline CDR1 is SQVTM and CDR2 ANQGSEA.

The V and J genes are TRBV5-1 and TRBJ2-1; 8 bases fit TRBD1. There are 17 residues in the CDR3. The germline CDR1 and CDR2 sequences are SGHRS and YFSETQ. V trimming: 3 bases; J trimming: 7 bases; junction bases outside the gene matches: 15. The CDR3 sequence is CASSSPQGARIINEQFF. CDR3 in DNA: TGCGCCAGCAGCTCGCCCCAGGGGGCACGTATTATAAATGAGCAGTTCTTC.

This chain joins TRBV6-5 and TRBJ1-2; weak D call: TRBD1 (5 bases). CDR1 and CDR2 (germline): MNHEY, SVGAGI. This CDR3 has 13 residues. With 5 bases removed from V and 2 bases from J, the gap between germline ends came to 9 bases. The CDR3: CASSPRDNYGYTF. As DNA, the CDR3 is TGTGCCAGCAGTCCCCGGGACAACTATGGCTACACCTTC.

This chain joins TRBV11-3 and TRBJ2-1; D might be TRBD2 (6 bases). The CDR3 is made up of 14 amino acids. Between the trimmed V and J ends, which lost 1 base and 3 bases, there was a span of 7 bases. Germline loops: CDR1 SGHNT, CDR2 YENEEA. Here the CDR3 DNA reads TGTGCCAGCAGCTTAGCGGGAGTCTACAATGAGCAGTTCTTC. Translation: CASSLAGVYNEQFF.

The sample holds a few counts of this clonotype. The chain couples TRBV4-1 to TRBJ2-7; TRBD2 aligns across 12 bases. This CDR3 contains 16 residues. Germline V gives CDR1 MGHRA, CDR2 YSYEKL. V lost 3 bases to trimming and J lost 4 bases; unmatched junction nucleotides: 7. This CDR3 is CASSQGTGTSGYEQYF. CDR3 nucleotide sequence: TGCGCCAGCAGCCAGGGAACCGGGACTAGCGGGTACGAGCAGTACTTC.

This clonotype appeared a few times. This chain connects TRBV18 to TRBJ2-1; TRBD1 matches 9 bases. There are 15 residues in the CDR3. The germline CDR1 and CDR2 sequences are KGHSH and LQKENI. V was clipped by 1 base and J by 7 bases; unmatched bases: 5. The CDR3 bases are TGTGCCAGCTCACCACGAAACAGGGGGCAAAATGAGCAGTTCTTC. Translation: CASSPRNRGQNEQFF.

The chain combines TRBV2 with TRBJ2-3, with 8 bases that match TRBD1. Germline assignment: CDR1 SNHLY and CDR2 FYNNEI. After removal of 4 bases from V and 1 base from J, the junction contained 4 bases not matched to a gene. This CDR3 has 15 residues. The DNA of the CDR3 is TGTGCCAGCAGTGCGGACAGGGTGGGCACAGATACGCAGTATTTT. Translating gives CASSADRVGTDTQYF.

This clonotype was counted at least ten times. The J gene is TRBJ1-2, the V gene TRBV6-6; no definite D call. Between the trimmed V and J ends, which lost 8 bases and 3 bases, there was a span of 13 bases. Germline V lookup: CDR1 MNHNY, CDR2 SVGAGI (reference sequence). The CDR3 length is 13 residues. CDR3: CASSFTLDYGYTF. The CDR3 DNA follows: TGTGCCAGCTCATTCACCCTTGACTATGGCTACACCTTC.

This clonotype was observed at least ten times. The chain joins TRBV7-2 to TRBJ1-4; TRBD1 matches 7 bases. V lost 1 base to trimming and J lost 4 bases; unmatched junction nucleotides: 3. Germline values: CDR1 SGHTA, CDR2 FQGNSA. This CDR3 contains 15 residues. CDR3 sequence: CASSLGQGLNEKLFF. The CDR3 DNA follows: TGTGCCAGCAGCTTAGGACAGGGACTTAATGAAAAACTGTTTTTT.